The following is a T cell receptor beta chain sequence with its context. Its specificity is not known. The same CDR3 also results from other DNA sequences found in this sample. This sample is part of a study of Ad26.COV2.S vaccination and SARS-CoV-2 variants. Study-level background: Ad26.COV2.S, an intramuscular injection, was given once or twice 56 days apart.

General study results and limits: Placebo recipients had lower spike-specific TCR breadth than vaccine recipients.

Per germline, CDR1 LGHDT and CDR2 YNNKEL (reference sequence). The CDR3 is made up of 11 amino acids. Trimming took 4 bases from V and 3 from J, leaving 4 bases between them. Produced via immunoSEQ multiplex PCR; TCRdb's table is partial and in-frame only. The sample lists around 400,000 clones; approximately 91% were seen once. Documented treatment: roughly 18 received Ad26.COV2.S at low or high dose, single or two shots; 5 received placebo; per-sample allocation not given. On day 63 after the first injection, vaccine and placebo recipients gave samples. A Boston donor was an adult aged 18-55 years. The chain combines TRBV3-1 (or the pseudogene TRBV3-2) with TRBJ2-7; D is ambiguous. The sequencing here drew on peripheral blood, taken in a trial of Ad26.COV2.S vaccine versus placebo. This TCR was recovered from a person between 18 and 59 years old who received the Ad26.COV2.S COVID-19 vaccine or a placebo. The CDR3 loop is CASSLYYEQYF. DNA of the CDR3: TGTGCCAGCAGCCTTTACTACGAGCAGTACTTC.